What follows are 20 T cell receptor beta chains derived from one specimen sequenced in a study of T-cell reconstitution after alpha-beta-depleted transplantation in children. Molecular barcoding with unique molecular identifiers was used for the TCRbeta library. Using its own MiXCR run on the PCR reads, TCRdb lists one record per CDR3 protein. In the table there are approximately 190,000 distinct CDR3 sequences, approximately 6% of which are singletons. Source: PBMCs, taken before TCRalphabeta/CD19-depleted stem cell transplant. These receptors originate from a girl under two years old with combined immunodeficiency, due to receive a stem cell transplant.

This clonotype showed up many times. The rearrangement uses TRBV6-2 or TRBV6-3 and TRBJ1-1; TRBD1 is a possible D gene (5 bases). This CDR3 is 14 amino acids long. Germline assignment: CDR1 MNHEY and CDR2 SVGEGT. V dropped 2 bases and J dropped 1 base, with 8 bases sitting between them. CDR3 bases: TGTGCCAGCAGTTACGGACACTCGAACACTGAAGCTTTCTTT. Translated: CASSYGHSNTEAFF.

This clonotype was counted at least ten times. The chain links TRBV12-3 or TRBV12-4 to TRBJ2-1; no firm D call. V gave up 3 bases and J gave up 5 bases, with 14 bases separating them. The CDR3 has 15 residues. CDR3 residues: CASSFGPVLNNEQFF. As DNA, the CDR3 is TGTGCCAGCAGTTTTGGCCCCGTGTTAAACAATGAGCAGTTCTTC.

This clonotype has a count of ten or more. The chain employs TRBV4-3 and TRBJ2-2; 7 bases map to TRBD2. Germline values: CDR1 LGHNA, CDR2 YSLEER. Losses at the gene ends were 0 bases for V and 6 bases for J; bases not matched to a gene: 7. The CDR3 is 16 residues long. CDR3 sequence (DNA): TGCGCCAGCAGCCAAGAAGGACTAGGGGTAGCCGGGGAGCTGTTTTTT. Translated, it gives CASSQEGLGVAGELFF.

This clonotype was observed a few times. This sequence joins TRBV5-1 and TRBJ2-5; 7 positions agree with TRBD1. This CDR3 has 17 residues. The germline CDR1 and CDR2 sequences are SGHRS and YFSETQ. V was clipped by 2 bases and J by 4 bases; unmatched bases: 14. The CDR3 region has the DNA TGCGCCAGCAGCTTCGAACAGGGGCCTCCCTCCGGAGAGACCCAGTACTTC. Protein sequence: CASSFEQGPPSGETQYF.

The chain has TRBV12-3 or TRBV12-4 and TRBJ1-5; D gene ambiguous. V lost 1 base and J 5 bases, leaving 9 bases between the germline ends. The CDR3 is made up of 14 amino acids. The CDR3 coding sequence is TGTGCCAGCAGTTTAGGTGGGAGGTATCAGCCCCAGCATTTT. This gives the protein CASSLGGRYQPQHF.

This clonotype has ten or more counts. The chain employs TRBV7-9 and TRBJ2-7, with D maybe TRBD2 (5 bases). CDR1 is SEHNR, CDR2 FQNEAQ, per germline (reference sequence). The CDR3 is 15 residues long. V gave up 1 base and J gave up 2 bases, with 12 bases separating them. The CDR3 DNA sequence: TGTGCCAGCAGCTTAGGAATCGGGGAAACCTACGAGCAGTACTTC. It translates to CASSLGIGETYEQYF.

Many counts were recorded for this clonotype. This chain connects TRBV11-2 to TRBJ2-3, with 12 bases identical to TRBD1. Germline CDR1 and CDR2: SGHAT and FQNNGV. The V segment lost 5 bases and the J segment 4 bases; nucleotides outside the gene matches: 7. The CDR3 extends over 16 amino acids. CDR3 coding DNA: TGTGCCAGCAGCACCCCGGGACAGGGGGCCCCAGATACGCAGTATTTT. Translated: CASSTPGQGAPDTQYF.

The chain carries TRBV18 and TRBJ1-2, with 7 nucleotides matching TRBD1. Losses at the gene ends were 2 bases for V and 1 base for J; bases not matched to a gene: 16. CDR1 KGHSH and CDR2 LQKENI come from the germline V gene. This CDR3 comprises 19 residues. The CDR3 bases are TGTGCCAGCTCACCAGCGAGGGACAGCCCTGCCGCTTTTAACTATGGCTACACCTTC. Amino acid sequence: CASSPARDSPAAFNYGYTF.

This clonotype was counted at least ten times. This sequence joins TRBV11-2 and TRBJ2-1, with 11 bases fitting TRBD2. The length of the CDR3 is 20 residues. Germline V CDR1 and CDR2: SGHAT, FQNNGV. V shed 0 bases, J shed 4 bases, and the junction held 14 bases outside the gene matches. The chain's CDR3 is CASSLEGLLLAGGQYNEQFF. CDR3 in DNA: TGTGCCAGCAGCTTAGAGGGGTTGTTATTAGCGGGAGGGCAATACAATGAGCAGTTCTTC.

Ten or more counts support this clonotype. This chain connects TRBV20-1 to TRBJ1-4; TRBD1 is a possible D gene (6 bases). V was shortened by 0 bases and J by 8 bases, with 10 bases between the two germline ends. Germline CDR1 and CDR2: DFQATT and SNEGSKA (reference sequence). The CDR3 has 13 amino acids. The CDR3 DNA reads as TGCAGTGCTAGAGATGGGACACCAGAAAAACTGTTTTTT. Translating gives CSARDGTPEKLFF.

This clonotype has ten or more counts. The CDR3 DNA reads as TGTGCCAGCTCACCCCCGGGGAGGGCAAATAACTCCTACGAGCAGTACTTC. Its translation is CASSPPGRANNSYEQYF. The V gene is TRBV18, the J gene TRBJ2-7; 7 nucleotides align to TRBD2. This CDR3 has 17 amino acids. CDR1 is KGHSH and CDR2 is LQKENI in the germline V gene. Trimming took 3 bases from V and 0 from J; bases not matched to a gene: 11.

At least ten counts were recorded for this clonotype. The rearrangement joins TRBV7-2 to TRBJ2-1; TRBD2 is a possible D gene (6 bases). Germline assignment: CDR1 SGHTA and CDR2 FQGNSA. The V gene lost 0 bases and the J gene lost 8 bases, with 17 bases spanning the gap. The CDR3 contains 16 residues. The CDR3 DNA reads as TGTGCCAGCAGCTTAGCGTGGCGGGATGGGGTCGATGAGCAGTTCTTC. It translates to CASSLAWRDGVDEQFF.

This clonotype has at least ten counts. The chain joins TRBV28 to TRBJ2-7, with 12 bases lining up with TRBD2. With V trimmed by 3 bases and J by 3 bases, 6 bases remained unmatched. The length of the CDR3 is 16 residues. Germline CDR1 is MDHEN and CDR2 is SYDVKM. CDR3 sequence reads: CASSFVGTSGHYEQYF. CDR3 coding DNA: TGTGCCAGCAGTTTCGTGGGGACTAGCGGGCACTACGAGCAGTACTTC. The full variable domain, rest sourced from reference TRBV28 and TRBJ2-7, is DVKVTQSSRYLVKRTGEKVFLECVQDMDHENMFWYRQDPGLGLRLIYFSYDVKMKEKGDIPEGYSVSREKKERFSLILESASTNQTSMYLCASSFVGTSGHYEQYFGPGTRLTVT.

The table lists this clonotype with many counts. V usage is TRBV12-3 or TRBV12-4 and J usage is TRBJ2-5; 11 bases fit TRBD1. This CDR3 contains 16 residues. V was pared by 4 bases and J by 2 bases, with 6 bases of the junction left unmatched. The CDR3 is CASSSTRDRGQETQYF. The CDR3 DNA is TGTGCCAGCAGTTCAACCAGGGACAGGGGGCAAGAGACCCAGTACTTC.

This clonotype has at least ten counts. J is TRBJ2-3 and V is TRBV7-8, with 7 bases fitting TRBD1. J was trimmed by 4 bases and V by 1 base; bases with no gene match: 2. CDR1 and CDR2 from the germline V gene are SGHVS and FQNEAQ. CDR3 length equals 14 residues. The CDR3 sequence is CASSLDRGADTQYF. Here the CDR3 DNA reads TGTGCCAGCAGCTTAGACAGGGGCGCAGATACGCAGTATTTT.

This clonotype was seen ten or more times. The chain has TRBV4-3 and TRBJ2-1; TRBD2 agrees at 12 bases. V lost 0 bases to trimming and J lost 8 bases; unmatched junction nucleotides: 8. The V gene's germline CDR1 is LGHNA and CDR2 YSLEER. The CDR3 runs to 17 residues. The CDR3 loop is CASSQEASGRASHEQFF. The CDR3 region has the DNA TGCGCCAGCAGCCAAGAAGCTAGCGGGAGGGCCTCCCATGAGCAGTTCTTC.

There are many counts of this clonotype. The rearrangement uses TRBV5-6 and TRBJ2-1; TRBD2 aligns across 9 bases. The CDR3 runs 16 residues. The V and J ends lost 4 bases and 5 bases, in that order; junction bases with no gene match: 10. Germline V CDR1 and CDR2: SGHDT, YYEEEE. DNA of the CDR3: TGTGCCAGCAGCCAAATCGGGGTAGCGGGGGACAATGAGCAGTTCTTC. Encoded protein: CASSQIGVAGDNEQFF.

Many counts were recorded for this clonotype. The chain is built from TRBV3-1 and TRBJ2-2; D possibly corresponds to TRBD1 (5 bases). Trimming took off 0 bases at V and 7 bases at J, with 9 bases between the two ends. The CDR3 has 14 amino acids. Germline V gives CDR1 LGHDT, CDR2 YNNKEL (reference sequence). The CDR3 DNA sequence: TGTGCCAGCAGCCAAGAAAGGGGTATCGGGGAGCTGTTTTTT. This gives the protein CASSQERGIGELFF.

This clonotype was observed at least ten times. The DNA of the CDR3 is TGCGCCAGCAGCTTGCCAACTAGCCGGAACACAGATACGCAGTATTTT. As protein: CASSLPTSRNTDTQYF. This sequence joins TRBV5-1 and TRBJ2-3; TRBD2 is a possible D gene (6 bases). The CDR3 extends over 16 amino acids. Germline V CDR1 and CDR2: SGHRS, YFSETQ. The V end was cut by 1 base, the J end by 2 bases, with 14 bases between.

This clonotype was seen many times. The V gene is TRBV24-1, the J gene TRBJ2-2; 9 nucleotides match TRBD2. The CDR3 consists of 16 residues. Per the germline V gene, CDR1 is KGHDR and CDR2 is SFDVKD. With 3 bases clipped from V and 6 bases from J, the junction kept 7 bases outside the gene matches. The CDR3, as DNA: TGTGCCACCAGTGATATCACATCTAGCGGGGCCGGGGAGCTGTTTTTT. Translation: CATSDITSSGAGELFF.